One TCR beta chain is described in this entry. Antigen unknown. This CDR3 has 15 amino acids. The record originates from a study of T cell responses to AZD1222 COVID-19 vaccine. Here immunoSEQ multiplex PCR was the method, and the copy in TCRdb shows in-frame clones only, minus some. The table lists about 140,000 clones, 85% to 95% of them singletons. Study results and caveats: Sampling that yielded the repertoires occurred only after the peak T cell response. Donors were mostly white British, more females; clonal diversity possibly underestimated.

The sample was peripheral blood, taken on day 0 of MenACWY control vaccination. The V gene is TRBV21-1, the J gene TRBJ1-4; TRBD1 is the table's D call, not checked against the DNA. TRBV21-1 is reported as a pseudogene. This receptor was obtained from an adult in good health. The CDR3 DNA sequence: TGTGCCAGCAGCAAACTCGGACATTCGGCTGAAAAACTGTTTTTT. The encoded protein is CASSKLGHSAEKLFF.